This TCR beta chain was identified in a study of T cells in Graves' hyperthyroidism and ophthalmopathy. The study's findings and limits: Blood also held most thyroid clonotypes expanded beyond 0.001.

V lost 7 bases and J 4 bases, leaving 10 bases between the germline ends. The germline V gene encodes CDR1 MNHNS and CDR2 SASEGT. The CDR3 length is 13 residues. RNA transcripts served as the template for amplifying TCR beta CDR3 regions. RT-PCR in the first round (using the HTBI primer set) targeted the TCR CDR3. TCRdb ran MiXCR on the multiplex PCR reads and lists one entry per CDR3 protein. The data show roughly 500,000 distinct CDR3 sequences, around a fifth seen once. This clonotype came up a few times. The antigen remains unidentified. Uncontrolled infections, other autoimmune diseases, pregnancy or lactation led to exclusion of patients.

This clonotype was sampled from a woman in her sixties or seventies with Graves' ophthalmopathy. The sample comprised blood. This chain uses TRBV6-1 with TRBJ2-2; no reliable D call. This chain's CDR3 is CASKGFFTGELFF. The CDR3 DNA follows: TGTGCCAGCAAGGGCTTCTTCACCGGGGAGCTGTTTTTT.